The 5 T cell receptor beta chains listed next were all sequenced from one sample in a study of blood T cell repertoires in COVID-19. Profiled with immunoSEQ multiplex PCR; TCRdb holds only in-frame clones, not every one. The sample consists of under 50,000 clones, 75% to 95% of them appearing once. Sequenced input: peripheral blood. Receptor source: a man between 65 and 85 years old with active COVID-19.

The CDR3 protein is CASSVGGSYNEQFF. CDR3 coding DNA: TGTGCCAGCAGTGTAGGGGGATCCTACAATGAGCAGTTCTTC. This sequence joins TRBV6-4 and TRBJ2-1; TRBD1 is a possible D gene (6 bases). Trimming removed 4 bases at V and 1 base at J, with 8 bases between. Germline CDR1 and CDR2: MRHNA and SNTAGT. The CDR3 runs to 14 residues.

The chain uses TRBV27 and TRBJ1-2; no firm D call. V lost 4 bases, J lost 0 bases, and 6 bases lay in between. This CDR3 has 13 residues. Germline CDR1 is MNHEY and CDR2 is SMNVEV (reference sequence). Here the CDR3 reads CASSWRANYGYTF. In DNA form, the CDR3 reads TGTGCCAGCAGTTGGAGAGCTAACTATGGCTACACCTTC.

The chain uses TRBV27 and TRBJ2-7, with TRBD2 matching 12 bases. With 2 bases clipped from V and 2 bases from J, the junction kept 1 base outside the gene matches. Germline assignment: CDR1 MNHEY and CDR2 SMNVEV (reference sequence). The CDR3 extends over 15 amino acids. The DNA of the CDR3 is TGTGCCAGCAGTTTACTAGCGGGGGGGCCCTACGAGCAGTACTTC. Translated: CASSLLAGGPYEQYF.

This clone was observed a single time. V usage is TRBV20-1 and J usage is TRBJ1-2; no clear D gene. Trimming removed 6 bases at V and 8 bases at J, with 13 bases between. From germline, CDR1 is DFQATT and CDR2 SNEGSKA (reference sequence). The CDR3 consists of 11 residues. CDR3 region: CSAIGGWGYTF. The DNA for the CDR3 is TGCAGTGCAATCGGAGGGTGGGGCTACACCTTC.

This chain joins TRBV9 and TRBJ2-7; 11 bases match TRBD1. J lost 7 bases, V lost 4 bases, and 10 bases had no gene match. Germline CDR1 and CDR2: SGDLS and YYNGEE. The CDR3 length is 15 residues. The DNA of the CDR3 is TGTGCCAGCAGCACAAGGACAGGGGGCTCTGGAGAGCAGTACTTC. Residues: CASSTRTGGSGEQYF. The full variable domain, with the rest looked up from reference TRBV9 and TRBJ2-7, is DSGVTQTPKHLITATGQRVTLRCSPRSGDLSVYWYQQSLDQGLQFLIQYYNGEERAKGNILERFSAQQFPDLHSELNLSSLELGDSALYFCASSTRTGGSGEQYFGPGTRLTVT.